Here is one T cell receptor (beta chain) with its context. Its antigen remains undetermined. No much larger clone is present one base from it, and per-base qualities are unavailable. CDR1 and CDR2, per the germline V gene, are SQVTM and ANQGSEA. The CDR3 measures 15 amino acids from cysteine to phenylalanine. The only DNA kept is the CDR3, 45 bases in frame from the first base. V drops 4 bases and J drops 8 bases, leaving 23 bases in between. This sample is part of a study of CD8+ T cells in alopecia areata (dated by TCRdb to 2016 to 2019). As for the study more broadly: The treated patients, all with moderate-to-severe alopecia areata, were enrolled in an open-label pilot trial of oral tofacitinib given at 5 to 10 mg twice daily. On the human side, TCRbeta sequencing was run on scalp tissue and on sorted CD4+ and CD8+ peripheral blood T cells from healthy controls and from alopecia areata patients with either patchy or totalis/universalis disease. The SALT score, which quantifies the percentage of affected scalp surface area, was used to measure disease severity in treated patients. Biopsies were taken from tofacitinib-treated patients at baseline and again at 4 and 24 weeks into treatment, and several of those patients also had a later scalp biopsy. In both human patients and the C3H/HeJ mouse model, the study applied high-throughput TCRbeta sequencing to look at T cell clonal expansion in alopecia areata. Amplification of TCRbeta CDR3 regions was done by immunoSEQ multiplex PCR using 35 Vbeta forward primers and 13 Jbeta reverse primers. Tofacitinib was administered for 6 to 18 months, and 6 months of follow-up off drug were then conducted to assess delayed response and recurrence. RNA was extracted with the PAXgene miRNA kit for fixed scalp, the miRNeasy kit for PBMCs, and the RNeasy kit for mouse skin. Scalp clonality was compared across normal scalp (n=4), patchy alopecia areata scalp (n=8), and alopecia totalis/universalis scalp (n=8).

The paper as a whole reports these results and caveats: Many expanded lesional clones were found to persist in scalp and blood during tofacitinib treatment, and relapse after treatment cessation may be partly explained by this persistence. Because the treated cohort was small and had just a single nonresponder, larger studies are needed to establish links between baseline CD8+ expansion and response. Higher clonality and more expanded CD8+ clones were observed in lesional scalp than in normal scalp, particularly in alopecia totalis/universalis, a finding suggestive of antigenic drive. With tofacitinib, both scalp clonality and the number of expanded CD8+ clones among the top 100 scalp clones went down significantly. Shared TCR sequences between patients were less evident than in mice, which may be partly attributable to HLA diversity in the patient population. Unlike mouse skin, where gammadelta T cells dominate, normal human skin contains resident alphabeta T cells that get sequenced too, which complicates analysis of the scalp TCR repertoire.

In light of the paper, this sample's time point label describes: 4 weeks on oral tofacitinib. In the paper's terms, the treatment or condition label means: oral pan-JAK inhibitor, 5-10 mg twice daily. Peripheral blood and lesional scalp punch biopsies were obtained from patients with alopecia areata. After PBMCs were isolated by density centrifugation and stained for CD3, CD4 and CD8, a FACSAria was used to sort CD4+ and CD8+ T cells. Library preparation was by the immunoSEQ multiplex PCR assay. For TCR sequencing, RNA was extracted from every sample and reverse transcribed into cDNA to serve as template. SuperScript III was used to make first-strand cDNA, primed with a 2:1 mix of oligo-dT and random hexamers. A synthetic immune receptor repertoire was used to assess amplification bias, and residual bias was removed computationally. The source study handled its data this way. Raw reads were preprocessed for error removal, and CDR3 was defined according to IMGT conventions as running from the conserved cysteine to phenylalanine. Clonality was computed as 1 minus the Shannon entropy, with the entropy normalized by log2 of the number of productive unique TCRs. Whether scalp clones were CD4 or CD8 was inferred by matching scalp TCRbeta sequences against CD4 and CD8 repertoires sorted from blood. In TCRdb, the immuneACCESS table is reduced to in-frame sequences with V and J assigned. These tables do not hold every clone; where another copy was compared, an unresolved V gene accounts for under half, and the others remain unexplained. Clone size and V and J calls were adopted from that table, with D and trimming inferred from the DNA. Within this sample are 120,000 or so clones, with 50% to 75% of them counted one time only. Clones ranked in the top ten supply roughly 30% of the sample.

The sample in question was CD8+ T cells sorted from blood, obtained at week 4, from a patient treated with tofacitinib. The sequence was collected from a human donor with alopecia areata. In this chain, TRBV29-1 is recombined with TRBJ2-5; there is no confident call for the D gene. This receptor has the CDR3 CSVGWAVGGSVTQYF. DNA sequence: TGCAGCGTTGGATGGGCAGTTGGTGGAAGTGTAACCCAGTACTTC.